A selection of T cell receptor beta chains follows, all from one sample in a study of cytomegalovirus exposure and HLA in healthy donors. Sequenced by immunoSEQ multiplex PCR; TCRdb stores in-frame clones only, minus some. The sample lists 130,000 or so clones; around 8.5% were seen once. Sequenced sample: PBMCs. These receptors all stem from a man between 40 and 49 years old in good health and CMV-seronegative. Both conserved end residues are part of each CDR3. A D gene is named only where the DNA matches it firmly. The size field is filled for only some rows; it gives once, few, many or a size class.

j_gene | v_gene | d_gene | abundance | CDR3nt | CDR3aa
TRBJ1-2 | TRBV13 | - | - | TGTGCCAGCAGCCCAGGGCGGGGCTATGGCTACACCTTC | CASSPGRGYGYTF
TRBJ2-3 | TRBV30 | TRBD2 | few | TGTGCCTGGAGTGTCAGCGGGGGTGGAGATACGCAGTATTTT | CAWSVSGGGDTQYF
TRBJ1-3 | TRBV29-1 | - | few | TGCAGCGTTGAAACAGGCACCTCTGGAAACACCATATATTTT | CSVETGTSGNTIYF
TRBJ1-1 | TRBV7-8 | - | - | TGTGCCAGCAGCGTCGGTCGGGACACTGAAGCTTTCTTT | CASSVGRDTEAFF
TRBJ2-3 | TRBV6-1 | TRBD2 | few | TGTGCCAGCAGTGAAGGGACTAGCGGGGGGGCAGATACGCAGTATTTT | CASSEGTSGGADTQYF
TRBJ2-2 | TRBV5-1 | - | few | TGCGCCAGCAGCTTGGCTCAGGTTACCGGGGAGCTGTTTTTT | CASSLAQVTGELFF
TRBJ1-6 | TRBV7-9 | - | - | TGTGCCAGCAGCTTCCGGGACATATATTCACCCCTCCACTTT | CASSFRDIYSPLHF
TRBJ1-1 | TRBV2 | - | few | TGTGCCAGCAGTACGGACAGTCAGTCGGCTCGAGCTTTCTTT | CASSTDSQSARAFF
TRBJ1-1 | TRBV5-4 | - | - | TGTGCCAGCAGCTCGGACCTAGGGGACACTGAAGCTTTCTTT | CASSSDLGDTEAFF
TRBJ2-2 | TRBV7-9 | - | - | TGTGCCAGCGGAACTTTGACAGGAGGCACCGGGGAGCTGTTTTTT | CASGTLTGGTGELFF
TRBJ2-7 | TRBV2 | TRBD1 | few | TGTGCCAGCCTGACAGGGGGCGACGAGCAGTACTTC | CASLTGGDEQYF
TRBJ2-6 | TRBV2 | TRBD1 | - | TGTGCCAGCAGTGAATCGTCGACAGGGTCTGGGGCCAACGTCCTGACTTTC | CASSESSTGSGANVLTF
TRBJ1-1 | TRBV15 | - | - | TGTGCCACCAGGGCGGGGGTGAACACTGAAGCTTTCTTT | CATRAGVNTEAFF
TRBJ2-7 | TRBV5-4 | - | - | TGTGCCAGCAGCTTAGGAGGGGACGAGCAGTACTTC | CASSLGGDEQYF
TRBJ2-1 | TRBV18 | - | - | TGTGCCAGCTCACCTGGGGACCCAGGGGGGCATGAGCAGTTCTTC | CASSPGDPGGHEQFF
TRBJ2-2 | TRBV10-3 | - | few | TGTGCCATCAGTTCCTACAGGAACACCGGGGAGCTGTTTTTT | CAISSYRNTGELFF
TRBJ2-3 | TRBV10-3 | TRBD2 | - | TGTGCCATCACCGCTAGCGGGGGGCCCACAGATACGCAGTATTTT | CAITASGGPTDTQYF
TRBJ1-5 | TRBV6-1 | TRBD1 | few | TGTGCCAGCAGTGGACAGGGGGTAGATCAGCCCCAGCATTTT | CASSGQGVDQPQHF
TRBJ1-4 | TRBV15 | - | - | TGTGCCACCAGCAGAGATCCCGGTGCAACTAATGAAAAACTGTTTTTT | CATSRDPGATNEKLFF
TRBJ1-5 | TRBV19 | - | few | TGTGCCAGTAGGGACAGTTTTGGCAGCAATCAGCCCCAGCATTTT | CASRDSFGSNQPQHF
TRBJ1-5 | TRBV28 | - | few | TGTGCCAGCAGTTGGAGGGACTCGGGTCAGCCCCAGCATTTT | CASSWRDSGQPQHF
TRBJ1-6 | TRBV7-6 | - | few | TGTGCCAGCAGCTTAGGTCCGTCTAATTCACCCCTCCACTTT | CASSLGPSNSPLHF
TRBJ1-1 | TRBV4-2 | - | - | TGTGCCAGCAGCCAAGTGTGGGCCTCTGAAGCTTTCTTT | CASSQVWASEAFF
TRBJ1-5 | TRBV29-1 | - | - | TGCAGCGTTATCACACAGGATCCGTATCAGCCCCAGCATTTT | CSVITQDPYQPQHF
TRBJ2-1 | TRBV30 | TRBD2 | - | TGTGCCTGGAATAGCGGGGGGCCGGGAGAGCAGTTCTTC | CAWNSGGPGEQFF
TRBJ1-1 | TRBV5-1 | - | - | TGCGCCAGCAGCCCTCGGACAGACTACATGAACACTGAAGCTTTCTTT | CASSPRTDYMNTEAFF
TRBJ2-3 | TRBV6-1 | TRBD1 | - | TGTGCCAGCAGCCCCCATACAGGGGACACGCAGTATTTT | CASSPHTGDTQYF
TRBJ1-1 | TRBV27 | TRBD1 | - | TGTGCCAGCAGTCCCCGCCAAACAGGGGAGGACACTGAAGCTTTCTTT | CASSPRQTGEDTEAFF
TRBJ1-2 | TRBV10-3 | - | few | TGTGCCATCAGTGAGTTCCAGAACTATGGCTACACCTTC | CAISEFQNYGYTF
TRBJ2-4 | TRBV7-9 | - | few | TGTGCCAGCAGCTCCCCGAGAGGGAAAAACATTCAGTACTTC | CASSSPRGKNIQYF
TRBJ2-7 | TRBV15 | TRBD2 | - | TGTGCCACCAGCAGTGGTAGCGGGTTCTACGAGCAGTACTTC | CATSSGSGFYEQYF
TRBJ1-6 | TRBV5-6 | - | few | TGTGCCAGCAGCTTAATGGAAACAGGACGATATAATTCACCCCTCCACTTT | CASSLMETGRYNSPLHF
TRBJ2-2 | TRBV6-5 | TRBD2 | few | TGTGCCAGCAGTCCCGGGGGGGTGGACACCGGGGAGCTGTTTTTT | CASSPGGVDTGELFF
TRBJ2-5 | TRBV6-5 | - | - | TGTGCCAGCAGCCGCGCCGCGGGACAGACCCAGTACTTC | CASSRAAGQTQYF
TRBJ2-3 | TRBV9 | - | few | TGTGCCAGCAGCTCCCACCAAACTCTGCAGTATTTT | CASSSHQTLQYF
TRBJ2-5 | TRBV5-1 | TRBD2 | - | TGCGCCAGCAGCACCGGACTAGCTGGGGAGACCCAGTACTTC | CASSTGLAGETQYF
TRBJ1-2 | TRBV30 | - | few | TGTGCCTGGAACGACGGAACAGGCAATAACTATGGCTACACCTTC | CAWNDGTGNNYGYTF
TRBJ1-1 | TRBV4-2 | - | few | TGTGCCAGCAGCCAAGAGGGGAGGCACACTGAAGCTTTCTTT | CASSQEGRHTEAFF
TRBJ1-2 | TRBV6-5 | - | few | TGTGCCAGCACTGGACAGAATCGCCTCTATGGCTACACCTTC | CASTGQNRLYGYTF
TRBJ1-6 | TRBV6-5 | - | - | TGTGCCAGCAGCCGGGAGGTAAATTCACCCCTCCACTTT | CASSREVNSPLHF
TRBJ1-6 | TRBV7-9 | TRBD1 | - | TGTGCCAGCAGCGGATATCCCGGGACAGGGATTAATTCACCCCTCCACTTT | CASSGYPGTGINSPLHF
TRBJ2-1 | TRBV7-8 | - | few | TGTGCCAGCAGGCGTGAGGGCAATGAGCAGTTCTTC | CASRREGNEQFF
TRBJ1-6 | TRBV19 | TRBD1 | - | TGTGCCAGTAGTACTGGGACAGATAATTCACCCCTCCACTTT | CASSTGTDNSPLHF
TRBJ2-7 | TRBV4-1 | TRBD1 | few | TGCGCCAGCAGCCCGCTCCGGGACAGCTCCCGTTCCTACGAGCAGTACTTC | CASSPLRDSSRSYEQYF
TRBJ2-7 | TRBV11-2 | - | - | TGTGCCAGCAGTTTATGGCAGGGTGTGGGCTACGAGCAGTACTTC | CASSLWQGVGYEQYF
TRBJ2-7 | TRBV10-2 | - | few | TGCGCCAGCAGTGGAGGCAATGCCTACGAGCAGTACTTC | CASSGGNAYEQYF
TRBJ1-2 | TRBV4-1 | TRBD1 | few | TGCGCCAGCAGCCTGGCGGGACAGGGGGCATCTGGCTACACCTTC | CASSLAGQGASGYTF
TRBJ1-1 | TRBV15 | - | few | TGTGCCACCGAGAGGCCGATAAAAAAGAACACTGAAGCTTTCTTT | CATERPIKKNTEAFF
TRBJ1-1 | TRBV5-1 | - | few | TGCGCCAGCAGCTTTAGCGGGGTGAACACTGAAGCTTTCTTT | CASSFSGVNTEAFF
TRBJ2-1 | TRBV5-1 | TRBD2 | - | TGCGCCAGCAGCTTGGAGTGGGGGGGCTACAATGAGCAGTTCTTC | CASSLEWGGYNEQFF
TRBJ2-1 | TRBV19 | TRBD2 | - | TGTGCCAGTACCCCGTCGGGGGGGCCTTACAATGAGCAGTTCTTC | CASTPSGGPYNEQFF
TRBJ1-2 | TRBV7-8 | TRBD1 | many | TGTGCCAGCAGTCCAGGGCAGGGGGCTTTCTATGGCTACACCTTC | CASSPGQGAFYGYTF
TRBJ2-1 | TRBV29-1 | - | few | TGCAGCGTTGACCCCCTGTACAATGAGCAGTTCTTC | CSVDPLYNEQFF
TRBJ2-5 | TRBV7-8 | - | - | TGTGCCAGCAGCTTATACAGCCAAGAGACCCAGTACTTC | CASSLYSQETQYF
TRBJ2-2 | TRBV7-8 | - | few | TGTGCCAGCAGCATCCGCGGGGAGCACAGATCCGGGGAGCTGTTTTTT | CASSIRGEHRSGELFF